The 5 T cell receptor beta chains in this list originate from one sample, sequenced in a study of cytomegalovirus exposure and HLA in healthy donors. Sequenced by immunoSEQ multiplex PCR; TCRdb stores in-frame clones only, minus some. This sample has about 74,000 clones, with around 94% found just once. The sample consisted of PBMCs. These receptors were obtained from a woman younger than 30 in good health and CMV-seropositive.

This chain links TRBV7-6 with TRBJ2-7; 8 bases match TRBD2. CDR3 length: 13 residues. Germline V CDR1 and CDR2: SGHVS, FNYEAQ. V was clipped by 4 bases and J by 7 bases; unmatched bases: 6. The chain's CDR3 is CASSSAGGGEQYF. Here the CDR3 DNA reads TGTGCCAGCAGCTCGGCGGGAGGTGGGGAGCAGTACTTC.

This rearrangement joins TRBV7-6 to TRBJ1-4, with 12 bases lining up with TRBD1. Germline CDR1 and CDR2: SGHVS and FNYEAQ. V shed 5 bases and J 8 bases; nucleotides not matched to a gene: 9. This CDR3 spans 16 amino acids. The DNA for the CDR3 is TGTGCCAGCAGCCGAGGGGGGACAGGGGGCAACGAAAAACTGTTTTTT. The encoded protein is CASSRGGTGGNEKLFF.

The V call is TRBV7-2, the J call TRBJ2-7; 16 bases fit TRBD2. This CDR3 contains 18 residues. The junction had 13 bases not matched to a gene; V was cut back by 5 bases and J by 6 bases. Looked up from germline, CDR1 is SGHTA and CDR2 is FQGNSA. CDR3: CASSHPGLAGGPPREQYF. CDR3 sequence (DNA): TGTGCCAGCAGCCACCCGGGACTAGCGGGGGGGCCGCCCCGCGAGCAGTACTTC.

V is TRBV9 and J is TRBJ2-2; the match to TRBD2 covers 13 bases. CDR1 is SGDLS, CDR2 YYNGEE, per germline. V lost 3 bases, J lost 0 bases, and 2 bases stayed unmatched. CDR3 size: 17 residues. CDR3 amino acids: CASSAGLAGANTGELFF. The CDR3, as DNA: TGTGCCAGCAGCGCAGGACTAGCGGGAGCGAACACCGGGGAGCTGTTTTTT.

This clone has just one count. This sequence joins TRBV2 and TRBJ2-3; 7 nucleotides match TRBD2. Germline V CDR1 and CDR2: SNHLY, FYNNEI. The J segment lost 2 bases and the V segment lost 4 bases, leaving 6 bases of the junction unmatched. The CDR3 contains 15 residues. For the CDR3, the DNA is TGTGCCAGCAGTGCCCAGGCGGGAGCCACAGATACGCAGTATTTT. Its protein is CASSAQAGATDTQYF.